The sequence of this T cell receptor (beta chain) was determined in a study of T cell changes during pregnancy in multiple sclerosis. V lost 6 bases and J lost 2; bases outside the gene matches: 7. Germline V gene sequence: CDR1 MNHEY, CDR2 SVGAGI. The CDR3 consists of 15 residues. Generated by immunoSEQ multiplex PCR, the TCRdb table keeps only in-frame clones and is missing some. The sample consists of around 56,000 clones, 75% to 90% of them appearing once. The TCR comes from a female donor with multiple sclerosis, enrolled in a pregnancy study. The chain joins TRBV6-5 to TRBJ1-2; 9 nucleotides line up with TRBD1. This specimen was peripheral blood, taken after pregnancy. The CDR3 spells CASRTQGASNYGYTF. The CDR3 coding sequence is TGTGCCAGCAGGACACAGGGGGCCTCCAACTATGGCTACACCTTC.